The present T cell receptor (beta chain) was sequenced within a study of blood T cell repertoires in COVID-19. In the 2 weeks before study entry, exposed participants met a COVID-19 case, which was PCR-confirmed or clinician-diagnosed. The CDR3 has 16 residues. CDR1 and CDR2 (germline): LGHDT, YNNKEL (reference sequence). V trimming: 0 bases; J trimming: 4 bases; junction bases outside the gene matches: 7. TCRdb's copy holds only in-frame clones and misses some; the assay was immunoSEQ multiplex PCR. The table includes 320,000 or so clones, 85% detected once. Source material: PBMCs or T cells enriched from blood (not recorded which). This receptor was identified in a woman aged 25 to 39 who had been exposed to COVID-19. The V and J genes are TRBV3-1 (or the pseudogene TRBV3-2) and TRBJ1-2, with 8 bases fitting TRBD1. The CDR3 bases are TGTGCCAGCAGCCAAGATGGACAGGGAAGAGGCTATGGCTACACCTTC. Translation: CASSQDGQGRGYGYTF.